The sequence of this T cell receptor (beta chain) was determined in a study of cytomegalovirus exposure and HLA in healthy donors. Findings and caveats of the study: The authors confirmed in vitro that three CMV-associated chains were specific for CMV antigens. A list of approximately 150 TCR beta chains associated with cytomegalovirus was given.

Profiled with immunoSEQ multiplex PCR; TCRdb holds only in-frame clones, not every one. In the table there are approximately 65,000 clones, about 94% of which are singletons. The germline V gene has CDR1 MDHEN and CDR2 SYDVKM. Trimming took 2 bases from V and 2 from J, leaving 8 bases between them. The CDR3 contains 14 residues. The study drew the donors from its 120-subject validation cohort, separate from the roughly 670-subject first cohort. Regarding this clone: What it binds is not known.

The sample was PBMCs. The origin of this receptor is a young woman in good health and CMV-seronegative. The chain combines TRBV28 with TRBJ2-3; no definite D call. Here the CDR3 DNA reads TGTGCCAGCAGTTTAATGCAGGTCACAGATACGCAGTATTTT. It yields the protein CASSLMQVTDTQYF. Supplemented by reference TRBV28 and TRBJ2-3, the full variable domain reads DVKVTQSSRYLVKRTGEKVFLECVQDMDHENMFWYRQDPGLGLRLIYFSYDVKMKEKGDIPEGYSVSREKKERFSLILESASTNQTSMYLCASSLMQVTDTQYFGPGTRLTVL.